One sample yielded the 30 T cell receptor beta chains listed below, sequenced in a study of T-cell memory formation after mild COVID-19. MiXCR, run by TCRdb on the 5' RACE reads, gives a single entry per CDR3 protein. Of 350,000 or so distinct CDR3 sequences listed, about 20% are singletons. The material sequenced was PBMCs or a T cell subset sorted from them (not recorded which). The receptors were gathered from a man younger than 35 who had mild COVID-19 (a few samples of this study predate the infection). Cell type and time point are not known.

In this sample, this clonotype turned up a few times. The rearrangement links TRBV5-5 to TRBJ2-5; the D is unclear. This CDR3 region has 13 residues. CDR1 SGHKS and CDR2 YYEKEE come from the germline V gene (reference sequence). V lost 5 bases and J 3 bases, leaving 11 bases between the germline ends. CDR3 nucleotide sequence: TGTGCCAGCAGGGTGGGTGTGGAAGAGACCCAGTACTTC. This translates into CASRVGVEETQYF.

This clonotype was seen many times. V and J are TRBV4-1 and TRBJ1-1; D not certain. Germline V gene sequence: CDR1 MGHRA, CDR2 YSYEKL. The CDR3 is made up of 12 amino acids. Trimming took off 6 bases at V and 5 bases at J, with 10 bases between the two ends. The CDR3 bases are TGCGCCAGCAGATCAGGCGGGACTGAAGCTTTCTTT. It is translated as CASRSGGTEAFF.

The genes are TRBV12-3 or TRBV12-4 and TRBJ2-7, with TRBD2 matching over 9 bases. The trim removed 5 bases at V and 1 base at J, leaving 9 bases unmatched. This CDR3 has 16 residues. In nucleotides, the CDR3 is TGTGCCAGCAGTATCTCGCTAGCGGGGCTGTCCTACGAGCAGTACTTC. It translates to CASSISLAGLSYEQYF.

The table lists this clonotype with a few counts. The chain is built from TRBV20-1 and TRBJ2-5; D possibly corresponds to TRBD1 (6 bases). Between the trimmed V and J ends, which lost 0 bases and 0 bases, there was a span of 11 bases. This CDR3 is 15 amino acids long. Germline CDR1 reads DFQATT; CDR2 reads SNEGSKA (reference sequence). CDR3 DNA: TGCAGTGCTAGAGATGGGACAACCTACCAAGAGACCCAGTACTTC. Translating it yields CSARDGTTYQETQYF.

The chain uses TRBV6-6 and TRBJ1-4; D might be TRBD1 (5 bases). Germline V gene lookup returns CDR1 MNHNY and CDR2 SVGAGI (reference sequence). V shed 5 bases and J shed 6 bases, with 13 bases lying between them. This CDR3 comprises 14 residues. The CDR3 DNA sequence: TGTGCCAGCAGTGTAGGGGCCGCTTATGAAAAACTGTTTTTT. This encodes CASSVGAAYEKLFF.

The chain links TRBV4-1 to TRBJ2-6; 8 positions match TRBD1. Germline CDR1 and CDR2: MGHRA and YSYEKL. Trimming cost V 6 bases and J 1 base; bases outside gene matches: 2. The CDR3 sequence is 15 residues long. CDR3 sequence: CASRRTGSGANVLTF. The DNA for the CDR3 is TGCGCCAGCAGACGGACAGGGTCTGGGGCCAACGTCCTGACTTTC.

There are many counts of this clonotype. The gene calls are TRBV7-2 and TRBJ2-1; D unclear. Trimming took off 5 bases at V and 5 bases at J, with 13 bases between the two ends. The CDR3 spans 14 residues. The V gene's germline CDR1 is SGHTA and CDR2 FQGNSA. Here the CDR3 reads CASSPGFADNEQFF. The CDR3 region has the DNA TGTGCCAGCAGCCCAGGCTTTGCGGACAATGAGCAGTTCTTC.

This clonotype was seen at least ten times. This chain links TRBV5-1 with TRBJ1-1; D unclear. This CDR3 has 13 amino acids. Trimming took 4 bases from V and 1 from J, leaving 8 bases between them. From germline, CDR1 is SGHRS and CDR2 YFSETQ. The CDR3 reads CASSPTRNTEAFF. The CDR3 DNA follows: TGCGCCAGCAGCCCAACACGGAACACTGAAGCTTTCTTT.

The J gene is TRBJ2-2, the V gene TRBV24-1; the match to TRBD1 covers 9 bases. This CDR3 has 15 residues. Germline V lookup: CDR1 KGHDR, CDR2 SFDVKD. V shed 2 bases and J 5 bases; nucleotides not matched to a gene: 2. In DNA form, the CDR3 reads TGTGCCACCAGTGATTCGGGACAGGGTACCGGGGAGCTGTTTTTT. Translation gives CATSDSGQGTGELFF.

The chain has TRBV4-1 and TRBJ2-7; 9 bases align to TRBD2. Trimming cost V 0 bases and J 1 base; bases outside gene matches: 4. Germline values: CDR1 MGHRA, CDR2 YSYEKL. This CDR3 region has 16 residues. The CDR3 sequence is CASSQDSGGRSYEQYF. Written as DNA, the CDR3 is TGCGCCAGCAGCCAAGATAGCGGGGGTCGTTCCTACGAGCAGTACTTC.

There are many counts of this clonotype. The rearrangement links TRBV7-6 to TRBJ2-7, with 7 bases lining up with TRBD2. Germline CDR1 and CDR2: SGHVS and FNYEAQ. The ends lost 6 bases at V and 1 base at J; junction bases unmatched: 6. This CDR3 contains 14 residues. The chain's CDR3 is CASSRTGGSYEQYF. Written as DNA, the CDR3 is TGTGCCAGCAGTAGGACGGGGGGATCCTACGAGCAGTACTTC.

This clonotype has at least ten counts. V gene TRBV4-3 combines with J gene TRBJ2-2; possible D gene TRBD1, 6 bases. Germline lookup yields CDR1 LGHNA and CDR2 YSLEER. The V end lost 0 bases, the J end lost 5 bases, and 10 bases lay between the germline ends. This CDR3 is 15 amino acids long. This CDR3 reads CASSQDLGGTGELFF. Written as DNA, the CDR3 is TGCGCCAGCAGCCAAGATTTAGGGGGAACCGGGGAGCTGTTTTTT.

This chain connects TRBV9 to TRBJ2-2; 8 bases are a match to TRBD2. The CDR3 covers 15 residues. Germline loops: CDR1 SGDLS, CDR2 YYNGEE. Trimming cost V 4 bases and J 4 bases; bases outside gene matches: 6. DNA of the CDR3: TGTGCCAGCAGCCCTACTAGCGGTAGCACCGGGGAGCTGTTTTTT. This translates into CASSPTSGSTGELFF.

The V and J genes are TRBV5-1 and TRBJ2-5; TRBD2 matches 10 bases. V was clipped by 4 bases and J by 5 bases; unmatched bases: 14. Germline CDR1 is SGHRS and CDR2 is YFSETQ. The CDR3 is 17 amino acids. The CDR3 loop is CASSRGRSGGAGETQYF. The DNA of the CDR3 is TGCGCCAGCAGCCGAGGGAGAAGCGGGGGGGCCGGGGAGACCCAGTACTTC.

This clonotype was seen only a few times. This chain links TRBV20-1 with TRBJ2-7; 9 bases are a match to TRBD2. There are 13 residues in the CDR3. The ends lost 3 bases at V and 3 bases at J; junction bases unmatched: 3. Germline V lookup: CDR1 DFQATT, CDR2 SNEGSKA (reference sequence). CDR3 loop: CSASTRGGYEQYF. CDR3 in DNA: TGCAGTGCTAGCACGCGGGGGGGCTACGAGCAGTACTTC.

This chain connects TRBV11-3 to TRBJ2-3; possibly TRBD1 for D (5 bases). Trimming took off 5 bases at V and 8 bases at J, with 17 bases between the two ends. Germline V gives CDR1 SGHNT, CDR2 YENEEA. CDR3 length: 14 amino acids. CDR3 region: CASSLTQGTATQYF. As DNA, the CDR3 is TGTGCCAGCAGCCTGACCCAGGGTACGGCTACGCAGTATTTT.

Only a few counts were recorded for this clonotype. This chain connects TRBV4-2 to TRBJ1-1; weak D call: TRBD1 (6 bases). The CDR3 consists of 13 residues. The germline CDR1 and CDR2 sequences are LGHNA and YNFKEQ. Trimming removed 0 bases at V and 11 bases at J, with 13 bases between. CDR3 loop: CASSQDAGTRAFF. CDR3 sequence (DNA): TGTGCCAGCAGCCAAGATGCTGGGACACGGGCTTTCTTT.

The chain uses TRBV4-3 and TRBJ2-3, with D possibly called TRBD1 or TRBD2 (5 bases each). Germline V gene lookup returns CDR1 LGHNA and CDR2 YSLEER. V was pared by 3 bases and J by 1 base, with 8 bases between. CDR3 length equals 14 residues. For the CDR3, the DNA is TGCGCCAGCAGCCAGGGGGACGGCACAGATACGCAGTATTTT. This sequence encodes CASSQGDGTDTQYF.

The rearrangement joins TRBV18 to TRBJ1-1, with TRBD1 identical over 7 bases. Germline lookup yields CDR1 KGHSH and CDR2 LQKENI. CDR3 length equals 14 residues. Losses at the gene ends were 3 bases for V and 3 bases for J; bases not matched to a gene: 4. Here the CDR3 DNA reads TGTGCCAGCTCACCTCGACAGGGAGACACTGAAGCTTTCTTT. Its protein is CASSPRQGDTEAFF.

The V and J genes are TRBV12-3 or TRBV12-4 and TRBJ2-4; 8 bases are shared with TRBD2. The junction had 10 bases not matched to a gene; V was cut back by 0 bases and J by 9 bases. This CDR3 region has 16 residues. The CDR3: CASSLAPPGLVAIQYF. DNA of the CDR3: TGTGCCAGCAGTTTAGCACCCCCGGGACTAGTTGCCATTCAGTACTTC.

This clonotype occurred a few times. The chain carries TRBV7-2 and TRBJ1-1, with D maybe TRBD1 (6 bases). In germline, CDR1 is SGHTA, CDR2 FQGNSA. V lost 5 bases and J 5 bases, leaving 15 bases between the germline ends. CDR3 length equals 14 residues. CDR3 coding DNA: TGTGCCAGCAGCCACCCGGACAGTGATACTGAAGCTTTCTTT. Its protein product is CASSHPDSDTEAFF.

The genes are TRBV12-3 or TRBV12-4 and TRBJ1-2, with D possibly matching TRBD1 (5 bases). The CDR3 has 13 residues. Trimming left V 3 bases short and J 3 bases short, with 8 bases between. The CDR3 sequence is CASSFGRDYGYTF. The CDR3 DNA sequence: TGTGCCAGCAGTTTCGGCAGGGACTATGGCTACACCTTC.

In this sample, this clonotype turned up a few times. The V call is TRBV7-6, the J call TRBJ2-7; TRBD1 aligns across 8 bases. The CDR3 length is 12 residues. Germline values: CDR1 SGHVS, CDR2 FNYEAQ. J gave up 6 bases and V 6 bases, and 4 bases lay outside the gene matches. CDR3: CASRGQGGEQYF. The CDR3 DNA reads TGTGCCAGCAGAGGACAGGGAGGCGAGCAGTACTTC. The complete variable domain, with remaining parts taken from reference TRBV7-6 and TRBJ2-7, reads GAGVSQSPRYKVTKRGQDVALRCDPISGHVSLYWYRQALGQGPEFLTYFNYEAQQDKSGLPNDRFSAERPEGSISTLTIQRTEQRDSAMYRCASRGQGGEQYFGPGTRLTVT.

This clonotype was counted between two and nine times. The chain couples TRBV5-1 to TRBJ1-6; the match to TRBD1 covers 8 bases. Looked up from germline, CDR1 is SGHRS and CDR2 is YFSETQ. This CDR3 contains 15 residues. The trim removed 5 bases at V and 11 bases at J, leaving 12 bases unmatched. CDR3: CASRIGQGVSAPLHF. The DNA of the CDR3 is TGCGCCAGCAGAATTGGACAGGGAGTATCGGCACCCCTCCACTTT. Full variable domain (remainder filled in from reference TRBV5-1 and TRBJ1-6): KAGVTQTPRYLIKTRGQQVTLSCSPISGHRSVSWYQQTPGQGLQFLFEYFSETQRNKGNFPGRFSGRQFSNSRSEMNVSTLELGDSALYLCASRIGQGVSAPLHFGNGTRLTVT.

This clonotype turned up a few times. The chain has TRBV7-2 and TRBJ1-2, with 7 nucleotides matching TRBD1. Germline lookup yields CDR1 SGHTA and CDR2 FQGNSA. CDR3 size: 16 residues. V was pared by 3 bases and J by 0 bases, with 7 bases of the junction left unmatched. CDR3: CASSFGTAKSNYGYTF. DNA of the CDR3: TGTGCCAGCAGCTTCGGGACAGCTAAATCTAACTATGGCTACACCTTC.

This clonotype has more than one count but fewer than ten. The chain employs TRBV6-5 and TRBJ2-1, with TRBD2 matching 8 bases. The V gene end was trimmed by 5 bases and the J gene end by 7 bases; junction bases not matched to a gene: 7. The length of the CDR3 is 14 residues. Germline V gene sequence: CDR1 MNHEY, CDR2 SVGAGI. In nucleotides, the CDR3 is TGTGCCAGCAGTCGGCGGGGGGACCGGAATGAGCAGTTCTTC. This sequence encodes CASSRRGDRNEQFF.

A few counts support this clonotype. The chain's CDR3 is CASSTGPQPQHF. Here the CDR3 DNA reads TGTGCCAGCAGCACAGGGCCTCAGCCCCAGCATTTT. V and J are TRBV6-2 or TRBV6-3 and TRBJ1-5, with D possibly matching TRBD1 (6 bases). The germline V gene encodes CDR1 MNHEY and CDR2 SVGEGT. V was clipped by 6 bases and J by 6 bases, with 9 bases between them. The CDR3 is 12 residues long.

This clonotype was counted a few times. The V call is TRBV5-6, the J call TRBJ2-2; 8 bases fit TRBD1. The CDR3 is 15 residues long. After removal of 2 bases from V and 7 bases from J, the junction contained 7 bases not matched to a gene. Germline loops: CDR1 SGHDT, CDR2 YYEEEE. The CDR3 DNA reads as TGTGCCAGCAGCTTAGGGACAGGATTGTACGGGGAGCTGTTTTTT. It encodes CASSLGTGLYGELFF.

This clonotype has just a few counts. The chain has TRBV28 and TRBJ2-5, with 8 bases aligning to TRBD1. In germline, CDR1 is MDHEN, CDR2 SYDVKM. With V trimmed by 6 bases and J by 6 bases, 15 bases remained unmatched. The CDR3 spans 16 residues. CDR3 sequence: CASSHATGDLSKTQYF. In DNA, the CDR3 is TGTGCCAGCAGCCACGCGACAGGGGATTTGTCGAAGACCCAGTACTTC.

V and J are TRBV7-2 and TRBJ1-6; 10 nucleotides line up with TRBD1. From germline, CDR1 is SGHTA and CDR2 FQGNSA. This CDR3 contains 15 residues. V was clipped by 1 base and J by 9 bases; unmatched bases: 3. The CDR3 sequence: CASSLEGQGSSPLHF. CDR3 DNA sequence: TGTGCCAGCAGCTTAGAGGGACAGGGGAGTTCACCCCTCCACTTT.